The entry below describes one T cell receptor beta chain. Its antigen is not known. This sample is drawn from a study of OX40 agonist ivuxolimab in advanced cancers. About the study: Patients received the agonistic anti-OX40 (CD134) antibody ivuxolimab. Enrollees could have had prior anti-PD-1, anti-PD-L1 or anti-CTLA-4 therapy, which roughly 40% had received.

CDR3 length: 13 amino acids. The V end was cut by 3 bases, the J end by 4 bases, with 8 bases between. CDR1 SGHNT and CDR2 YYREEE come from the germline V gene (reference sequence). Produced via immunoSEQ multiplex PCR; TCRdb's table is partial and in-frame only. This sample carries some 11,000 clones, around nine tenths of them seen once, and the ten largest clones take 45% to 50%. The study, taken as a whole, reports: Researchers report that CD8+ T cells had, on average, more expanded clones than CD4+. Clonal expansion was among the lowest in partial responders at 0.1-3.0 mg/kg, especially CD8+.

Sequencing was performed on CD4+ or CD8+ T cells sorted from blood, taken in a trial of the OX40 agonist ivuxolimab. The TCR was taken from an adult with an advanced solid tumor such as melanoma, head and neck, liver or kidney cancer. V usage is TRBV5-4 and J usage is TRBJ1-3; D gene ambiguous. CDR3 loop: CASSSSMGNTIYF. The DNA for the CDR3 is TGTGCCAGCAGCTCCTCCATGGGAAACACCATATATTTT.